One and the same sample provided the 11 T cell receptor beta chains below, sequenced in a study of blood T cell repertoires in COVID-19. The data were produced by immunoSEQ multiplex PCR, yet TCRdb's version contains in-frame clones alone and is incomplete. The repertoire holds around 100,000 clones, with about 80% as singletons. Sequencing was done on a sample of peripheral blood. The receptors were sampled from a woman between 65 and 79 years old with acute or convalescent COVID-19.

This chain joins TRBV19 and TRBJ1-6; D possibly corresponds to TRBD1 (6 bases). There are 12 residues in the CDR3. V shed 7 bases and J shed 7 bases, with 8 bases lying between them. Germline V gene lookup returns CDR1 LNHDA and CDR2 SQIVND (reference sequence). CDR3 nucleotides: TGTGCCAGTACGGACAGAAATTCACCCCTCCACTTT. Translated, it gives CASTDRNSPLHF.

This chain connects TRBV11-2 to TRBJ2-1; D unresolved. The CDR3 contains 12 residues. Deletions cut 6 bases from V and 5 bases from J, with 8 bases between. Per germline, CDR1 SGHAT and CDR2 FQNNGV. CDR3 DNA: TGTGCCAGCAGTTTCGACAACAATGAGCAGTTCTTC. Protein: CASSFDNNEQFF.

The gene calls are TRBV5-1 and TRBJ2-2, with 13 bases fitting TRBD2. The CDR3 runs 14 residues. J lost 10 bases, V lost 5 bases, and 5 bases had no gene match. Germline V gives CDR1 SGHRS, CDR2 YFSETQ. Written as DNA, the CDR3 is TGCGCCAGCAGGATGGGACTAGCGGGGTCGGAGCTGTTTTTT. Translating it yields CASRMGLAGSELFF.

The CDR3 bases are TGCGCCAGCAGCTCGGACAACTCTGGAAACACCATATATTTT. This gives the protein CASSSDNSGNTIYF. This chain connects TRBV5-1 to TRBJ1-3; a possible D gene is TRBD1 (5 bases). The CDR3 runs 14 residues. CDR1 and CDR2 from the germline V gene are SGHRS and YFSETQ. Trimming stripped 3 bases from V and 0 bases from J, with 7 bases between.

This sequence joins TRBV10-3 and TRBJ1-2; TRBD1 aligns across 9 bases. CDR3 length: 14 residues. V shed 4 bases, J shed 5 bases, and the junction held 5 bases outside the gene matches. CDR1 and CDR2 from the germline V gene are ENHRY and SYGVKD. CDR3 sequence reads: CAISGDRDWYGYTF. The CDR3 bases are TGTGCCATCAGTGGGGACAGGGATTGGTATGGCTACACCTTC.

This chain connects TRBV9 to TRBJ1-3, with TRBD1 identical over 8 bases. Germline loops: CDR1 SGDLS, CDR2 YYNGEE. J was trimmed by 4 bases and V by 3 bases; bases with no gene match: 6. There are 15 residues in the CDR3. The DNA of the CDR3 is TGTGCCAGCAGCGAGGACAGGGTAGGAGGAAACACCATATATTTT. This gives the protein CASSEDRVGGNTIYF.

As for this clone: At one end the junction does not follow the germline gene, possibly because of a read error. The V call is TRBV4-1, the J call TRBJ2-5; 9 bases match TRBD1. The CDR3 is made up of 14 amino acids. Germline CDR1 and CDR2: MGHRA and YSYEKL. In nucleotides, the CDR3 is TGCGCCAGCACCCAAGGAACAGGGGGCGAGACCCAGTACTTC. This sequence encodes CASTQGTGGETQYF.

This clone was detected only a few times. The chain has TRBV18 and TRBJ2-2, with a weak D call TRBD1 (5 bases). Trimming cost V 0 bases and J 0 bases, with 8 bases left between them. Germline V lookup: CDR1 KGHSH, CDR2 LQKENI. The CDR3 loop spans 16 amino acids. The CDR3: CASSPPKGTNTGELFF. For the CDR3, the DNA is TGTGCCAGCTCACCACCTAAGGGGACGAACACCGGGGAGCTGTTTTTT.

The chain joins TRBV6-5 to TRBJ1-1; unclear D gene. This CDR3 region has 13 residues. Germline assignment: CDR1 MNHEY and CDR2 SVGAGI. V gave up 6 bases and J gave up 1 base, with 9 bases separating them. CDR3 region: CASRQTKNTEAFF. In DNA, the CDR3 is TGTGCCAGCAGACAGACTAAGAACACTGAAGCTTTCTTT.

J is TRBJ2-3 and V is TRBV29-1; a possible D gene is TRBD1 (6 bases). The CDR3 extends over 14 amino acids. V was shortened by 7 bases and J by 0 bases, with 14 bases between the two germline ends. Germline V gene data show CDR1 as SQVTM and CDR2 as ANQGSEA. CDR3 coding DNA: TGCAGCGGGACCCGGGACACTAGCACAGATACGCAGTATTTT. It translates to CSGTRDTSTDTQYF.

This clone turned up a few times. The chain uses TRBV19 and TRBJ1-2, with D tentatively TRBD1 (5 bases). Germline CDR1 is LNHDA and CDR2 is SQIVND (reference sequence). The V and J ends lost 4 bases and 5 bases respectively, with 11 bases between them. This CDR3 spans 13 amino acids. In nucleotides, the CDR3 is TGTGCCAGTAGTAGAGACAGACTGTATGGCTACACCTTC. Translated, it gives CASSRDRLYGYTF.